A selection of T cell receptor beta chains follows, all from one sample in a study of CD4+ T cells in melanoma. Produced via immunoSEQ multiplex PCR; TCRdb's table is partial and in-frame only. Of approximately 9,600 clones in the sample, around two thirds were seen once. The sample was cells from a culture (not recorded whether cultured in vitro). These receptors all stem from a human donor with melanoma. Each CDR3 is given with its conserved first and last residue. Each record gives: D gene, J gene, clone size, V gene, CDR3 DNA, CDR3 protein. D genes are given only for firm matches. Size values are once, few and many counts, or a class for expanded clones, and some rows have none.

D: TRBD2
J: TRBJ2-2
size: -
V: TRBV5-1
DNA: TGCGCCAGCAGCCCGGGCGTAGCGGGGCCGAACACCGGGGAGCTGTTTTTT
CDR3: CASSPGVAGPNTGELFF

D: -
J: TRBJ1-4
size: -
V: TRBV7-9
DNA: TGTGCCAGCAGCCCACAAAATGAAAAACTGTTTTTT
CDR3: CASSPQNEKLFF

D: TRBD2
J: TRBJ2-1
size: few
V: TRBV6-1
DNA: TGTGCCAGCAGTGTCTCGGGGCCGGGGGGGCAGTTCTTC
CDR3: CASSVSGPGGQFF

D: -
J: TRBJ2-1
size: -
V: TRBV7-9
DNA: TGTGCCAGCAGCTTGCCCCGGAGACTTGGCAATGAGCAGTTCTTC
CDR3: CASSLPRRLGNEQFF

D: -
J: TRBJ2-5
size: -
V: TRBV11-2
DNA: TGTGCCAGCAGCCAGGGGGGACTAAGGGGAGAGACCCAGTACTTC
CDR3: CASSQGGLRGETQYF

D: -
J: TRBJ1-6
size: -
V: TRBV14
DNA: TGTGCCAGCAGCCAAGCCAGCGAGGGCTCACCCCTCCACTTT
CDR3: CASSQASEGSPLHF

D: -
J: TRBJ1-1
size: -
V: TRBV18
DNA: TGTGCCAGCTCACCGTTGAACACTGAAGCTTTCTTT
CDR3: CASSPLNTEAFF

D: -
J: TRBJ2-7
size: -
V: TRBV4-2
DNA: TGTGCCAGCAGCCAAGTGTCAGACTACGAGCAGTACTTC
CDR3: CASSQVSDYEQYF

D: -
J: TRBJ1-1
size: few
V: TRBV7-8
DNA: TGTGCCAGTACCCGGCCTATGGACACTGAAGCTTTCTTT
CDR3: CASTRPMDTEAFF

D: -
J: TRBJ1-2
size: once
V: TRBV7-9
DNA: TGTGCCAGCAGCTTACATGGGGAGGCGGGTGGCTACACCTTC
CDR3: CASSLHGEAGGYTF

D: -
J: TRBJ1-2
size: -
V: TRBV6-6
DNA: TGTGCCAGCAGCCCCGGGGGAGGGTCTAACGGCTACACCTTC
CDR3: CASSPGGGSNGYTF

D: -
J: TRBJ1-5
size: -
V: TRBV19
DNA: TGTGCCAGTACTCAAACGGGCAGGGACCATCAGCCCCAGCATTTT
CDR3: CASTQTGRDHQPQHF

D: -
J: TRBJ2-3
size: -
V: TRBV5-4
DNA: TGTGCCAGCTCCGGGCAGGGGGGAGGCACAGATACGCAGTATTTT
CDR3: CASSGQGGGTDTQYF

D: TRBD1
J: TRBJ1-5
size: -
V: TRBV7-2
DNA: TGTGCCAGCAGCTTTAGGGGGCTAGGCAATCAGCCCCAGCATTTT
CDR3: CASSFRGLGNQPQHF

D: TRBD1
J: TRBJ1-2
size: -
V: TRBV6-1
DNA: TGTGCCAGCAGTGAATGGAGGGGGCGCCTTAACTATGGCTACACCTTC
CDR3: CASSEWRGRLNYGYTF

D: TRBD2
J: TRBJ2-3
size: -
V: TRBV4-1
DNA: TGCGCCAGCAGCCAAGAGTCTAGCGGGGCAGATACGCAGTATTTT
CDR3: CASSQESSGADTQYF

D: TRBD1
J: TRBJ1-5
size: -
V: TRBV27
DNA: TGTGCCAGCAGTCTCGGACAGGGTGGCCGTCAGCCCCAGCATTTT
CDR3: CASSLGQGGRQPQHF

D: -
J: TRBJ2-1
size: once
V: TRBV27
DNA: TGTGCCAGCAGCTCTCAGGGGGGCTGGGGGCCCAATGAGCAGTTCTTC
CDR3: CASSSQGGWGPNEQFF

D: -
J: TRBJ2-5
size: few
V: TRBV5-1
DNA: TGCGCCAGCAGCTTGGTTGTAGGGGCTCGAGTGGAGACCCAGTACTTC
CDR3: CASSLVVGARVETQYF

D: -
J: TRBJ1-4
size: few
V: TRBV2
DNA: TGTGCCAGCAGTCTACAGGGAGAAAAACTGTTTTTT
CDR3: CASSLQGEKLFF

D: TRBD2
J: TRBJ2-2
size: -
V: TRBV27
DNA: TGTGCCAGCAGCCGAAGCCGCGGGGGTCCGAACACCGGGGAGCTGTTTTTT
CDR3: CASSRSRGGPNTGELFF

D: -
J: TRBJ2-3
size: -
V: TRBV5-1
DNA: TGCGCCAGCAGCTTCGGTGGGAGGGGGACAGATACGCAGTATTTT
CDR3: CASSFGGRGTDTQYF

D: TRBD2
J: TRBJ2-3
size: -
V: TRBV18
DNA: TGTGCCAGCTCAGTTCCTTTTGCGGGGGAAACGACAGATACGCAGTATTTT
CDR3: CASSVPFAGETTDTQYF

D: -
J: TRBJ1-2
size: -
V: TRBV6-1
DNA: TGTGCCAGCAGGGGAGGGTACTATGGCTACACCTTC
CDR3: CASRGGYYGYTF